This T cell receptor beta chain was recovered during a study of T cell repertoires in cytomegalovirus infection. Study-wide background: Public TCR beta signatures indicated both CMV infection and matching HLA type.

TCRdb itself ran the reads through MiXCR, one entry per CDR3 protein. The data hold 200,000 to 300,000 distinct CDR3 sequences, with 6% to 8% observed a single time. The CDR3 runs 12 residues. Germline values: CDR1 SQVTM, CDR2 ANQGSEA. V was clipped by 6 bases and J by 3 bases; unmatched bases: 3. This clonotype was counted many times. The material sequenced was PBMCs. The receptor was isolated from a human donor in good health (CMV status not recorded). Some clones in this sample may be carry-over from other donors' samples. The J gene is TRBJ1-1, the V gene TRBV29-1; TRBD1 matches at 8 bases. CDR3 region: CSVRTGHTEAFF. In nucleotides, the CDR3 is TGCAGCGTGCGGACAGGGCACACTGAAGCTTTCTTT.